The 8 T cell receptor beta chains below were found in one sample sequenced in a study of cytomegalovirus exposure and HLA in healthy donors. It was with 60 Vbeta and 13 Jbeta primers that the PCR ran. Generated by immunoSEQ multiplex PCR, the TCRdb table keeps only in-frame clones and is missing some. The sample table sets out over 200,000 clones. Input material: PBMCs. The receptor set was obtained from a woman aged 25 to 39 in good health and CMV-seropositive.

The rearrangement links TRBV7-2 to TRBJ1-3; D is perhaps TRBD1 (6 bases). CDR1 and CDR2 from the germline V gene are SGHTA and FQGNSA. Trimming left V 6 bases short and J 0 bases short, with 18 bases between. The CDR3 extends over 17 amino acids. CDR3 sequence (DNA): TGTGCCAGCAGGTCGCACCGGACAGATATCTCTGGAAACACCATATATTTT. It codes for CASRSHRTDISGNTIYF.

The chain links TRBV6-5 to TRBJ2-1, with a weak D call TRBD1 (6 bases). This CDR3 contains 15 residues. V dropped 2 bases and J dropped 4 bases, with 12 bases sitting between them. Germline V gene sequence: CDR1 MNHEY, CDR2 SVGAGI. This CDR3 reads CASSYGGTRYNEQFF. The CDR3 nucleotides are TGTGCCAGCAGTTACGGTGGGACACGTTACAATGAGCAGTTCTTC.

CDR3 coding DNA: TGTGCCAGCAGTTACTCTCCGGGTTATTCACCCCTCCACTTT. Encoded protein: CASSYSPGYSPLHF. The chain uses TRBV6-5 and TRBJ1-6; D ambiguous. This CDR3 spans 14 amino acids. In germline, CDR1 is MNHEY, CDR2 SVGAGI. Trimming stripped 0 bases from V and 8 bases from J, with 8 bases between.

CDR3 in amino acids: CASSSGGAMETQYF. CDR3 bases: TGTGCCAGCAGCTCAGGGGGTGCCATGGAGACCCAGTACTTC. The V and J genes are TRBV11-3 and TRBJ2-5, with 7 bases lining up with TRBD1. Germline CDR1 reads SGHNT; CDR2 reads YENEEA. The CDR3 spans 14 residues. V gave up 4 bases and J gave up 5 bases; unmatched junction bases: 7.

The genes are TRBV6-5 and TRBJ1-1; the D is unclear. V dropped 4 bases and J dropped 8 bases, with 14 bases sitting between them. The CDR3 sequence is 13 residues long. Germline V gene data show CDR1 as MNHEY and CDR2 as SVGAGI. The CDR3 region has the DNA TGTGCCAGCAGTTCCCACCAAACTACGGAAGCTTTCTTT. This gives the protein CASSSHQTTEAFF.

The chain recombines TRBV27 with TRBJ2-1; D gene uncertain. Trimming shortened V by 4 bases and J by 3 bases, and 7 bases separated the two germline ends. The germline gives CDR1 MNHEY, CDR2 SMNVEV (reference sequence). The CDR3 totals 13 residues. This chain's CDR3 is CASSWRYYNEQFF. CDR3 bases: TGTGCCAGCAGTTGGAGATACTACAATGAGCAGTTCTTC.

V gene TRBV19 combines with J gene TRBJ2-1, with D perhaps matching TRBD2 (6 bases). Trimming took off 7 bases at V and 4 bases at J, with 23 bases between the two ends. The CDR3 covers 17 residues. Germline CDR1 reads LNHDA; CDR2 reads SQIVND (reference sequence). The CDR3, as DNA: TGTGCCAGTACCTCCCTCCTATTCGGGGGACCTTACAATGAGCAGTTCTTC. It is translated as CASTSLLFGGPYNEQFF. Full variable domain (rest looked up from reference TRBV19 and TRBJ2-1): DGGITQSPKYLFRKEGQNVTLSCEQNLNHDAMYWYRQDPGQGLRLIYYSQIVNDFQKGDIAEGYSVSREKKESFPLTVTSAQKNPTAFYLCASTSLLFGGPYNEQFFGPGTRLTVL.

This sequence joins TRBV30 and TRBJ2-5; D unresolved. The J call may not be correct, given that the DNA end is closer to TRBJ2-7. From germline, CDR1 is GTSNPN and CDR2 SVGIG (reference sequence). The CDR3 length is 13 residues. The CDR3 bases are TGTGCCTGGAGTGTACAGTTGTCCTACGAGCAGTACTTC. Protein: CAWSVQLSYEQYF.